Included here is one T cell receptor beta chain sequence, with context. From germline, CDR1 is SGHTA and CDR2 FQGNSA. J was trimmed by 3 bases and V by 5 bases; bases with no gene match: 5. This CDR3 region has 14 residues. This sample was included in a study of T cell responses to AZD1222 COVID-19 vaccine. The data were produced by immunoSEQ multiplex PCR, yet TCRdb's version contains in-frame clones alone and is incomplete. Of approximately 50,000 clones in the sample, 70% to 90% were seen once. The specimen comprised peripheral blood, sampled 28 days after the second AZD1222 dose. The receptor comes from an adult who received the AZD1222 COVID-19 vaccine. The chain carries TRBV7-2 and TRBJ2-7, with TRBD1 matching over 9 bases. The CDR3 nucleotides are TGTGCCAGCAGCGCGGGACAGGGAGGCTACGAGCAGTACTTC. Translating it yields CASSAGQGGYEQYF.